Listed here are 26 T cell receptor beta chains from one sample, sequenced in a study of cytomegalovirus exposure and HLA in healthy donors. Generated by immunoSEQ multiplex PCR, the TCRdb table keeps only in-frame clones and is missing some. The sample carries under 300,000 clones, around 91% recorded once. The sequencing sample was made of PBMCs. Source of these receptors: a woman between 18 and 30 years old in good health and CMV-seronegative.

V gene TRBV5-6 combines with J gene TRBJ1-6, with no clear D. Germline lookup yields CDR1 SGHDT and CDR2 YYEEEE. The CDR3 is 15 amino acids. The V and J ends lost 4 bases and 1 base respectively, with 9 bases between them. CDR3 amino acids: CASSGGRSYNSPLHF. CDR3 bases: TGTGCCAGCAGCGGAGGGAGGTCCTATAATTCACCCCTCCACTTT. The full variable domain, with the rest looked up from reference TRBV5-6 and TRBJ1-6, is DAGVTQSPTHLIKTRGQQVTLRCSPKSGHDTVSWYQQALGQGPQFIFQYYEEEERQRGNFPDRFSGHQFPNYSSELNVNALLLGDSALYLCASSGGRSYNSPLHFGNGTRLTVT.

The genes are TRBV27 and TRBJ1-5, with 9 bases lining up with TRBD1. The CDR3 length is 14 residues. Looked up from germline, CDR1 is MNHEY and CDR2 is SMNVEV (reference sequence). With V trimmed by 5 bases and J by 6 bases, 5 bases remained unmatched. CDR3 residues: CASSLTGGSQPQHF. The CDR3 DNA reads as TGTGCCAGCAGTCTGACAGGGGGTAGTCAGCCCCAGCATTTT.

CDR3 loop: CASSVDPRGNTEAFF. CDR3 DNA sequence: TGTGCCAGCAGCGTAGATCCCCGGGGTAACACTGAAGCTTTCTTT. The chain joins TRBV9 to TRBJ1-1, with D uncertain. The V and J ends lost 0 bases and 2 bases respectively, with 11 bases between them. Germline loops: CDR1 SGDLS, CDR2 YYNGEE. This CDR3 has 15 amino acids.

V and J are TRBV5-4 and TRBJ2-5; TRBD2 agrees at 10 bases. The ends lost 2 bases at V and 3 bases at J; junction bases unmatched: 4. CDR1 and CDR2 (germline): SGHNT, YYREEE (reference sequence). The CDR3 sequence is 15 residues long. CDR3 nucleotide sequence: TGTGCCAGCAGCTTCCGGAGCGGGGGGGAAGAGACCCAGTACTTC. Amino acids: CASSFRSGGEETQYF.

The CDR3 sequence: CASNRQNSPLHF. The CDR3 nucleotides are TGTGCCAGCAATCGACAGAATTCACCCCTCCACTTT. The chain recombines TRBV9 with TRBJ1-6, with D maybe TRBD1 (5 bases). The CDR3 contains 12 residues. The germline CDR1 and CDR2 sequences are SGDLS and YYNGEE. The V end was cut by 6 bases, the J end by 7 bases, with 8 bases between. Variable domain in full (rest from reference TRBV9 and TRBJ1-6): DSGVTQTPKHLITATGQRVTLRCSPRSGDLSVYWYQQSLDQGLQFLIQYYNGEERAKGNILERFSAQQFPDLHSELNLSSLELGDSALYFCASNRQNSPLHFGNGTRLTVT.

This sequence joins TRBV5-1 and TRBJ2-7, with 7 bases identical to TRBD1. The V gene's germline CDR1 is SGHRS and CDR2 YFSETQ. Losses at the gene ends were 6 bases for V and 2 bases for J; bases not matched to a gene: 11. This CDR3 region has 15 residues. The DNA for the CDR3 is TGCGCCAGCATATTGGGGCCGGGACAGACCTACGAGCAGTACTTC. It is translated as CASILGPGQTYEQYF.

The gene calls are TRBV4-3 and TRBJ2-7, with D possibly TRBD2 on 7 matching bases. V lost 3 bases to trimming and J lost 5 bases, with 17 bases between them. CDR1 is LGHNA and CDR2 is YSLEER in the germline V gene. The CDR3 is 15 amino acids. The CDR3 DNA reads TGCGCCAGCAGCCACGGAGGGGGGGGCAGTAACGAGCAGTACTTC. This encodes CASSHGGGGSNEQYF.

The V gene is TRBV28, the J gene TRBJ2-2, with 7 bases fitting TRBD2. Per the germline V gene, CDR1 is MDHEN and CDR2 is SYDVKM. With V trimmed by 3 bases and J by 6 bases, 7 bases remained unmatched. CDR3 length: 15 residues. The chain's CDR3 is CASSFGGSRSGELFF. Here the CDR3 DNA reads TGTGCCAGCAGTTTCGGGGGGAGCAGGTCCGGGGAGCTGTTTTTT.

The V and J genes are TRBV7-3 and TRBJ2-2, with TRBD1 matching 7 bases. With 4 bases clipped from V and 6 bases from J, the junction kept 14 bases outside the gene matches. Per the germline V gene, CDR1 is SGHTA and CDR2 is FQGTGA. CDR3 length equals 17 residues. The CDR3 nucleotides are TGTGCCAGCAGCTACAACCGACAGGGCGGTGTCTCCGGGGAGCTGTTTTTT. Translating it yields CASSYNRQGGVSGELFF.

The chain combines TRBV6-5 with TRBJ1-4; perhaps TRBD1 as D (5 bases). The CDR3 sequence is 14 residues long. The V gene's germline CDR1 is MNHEY and CDR2 SVGAGI. Trimming pared 1 base from V and 5 bases from J, leaving 8 bases between. CDR3 sequence reads: CASSYLSGNEKLFF. The CDR3 nucleotides read TGTGCCAGCAGTTACTTGTCAGGGAATGAAAAACTGTTTTTT.

The V gene is TRBV6-5, the J gene TRBJ1-6; no definite D call. In germline, CDR1 is MNHEY, CDR2 SVGAGI. This CDR3 is 14 amino acids long. Trimming removed 2 bases from V and 7 bases from J, with 9 bases in between. CDR3 in DNA: TGTGCCAGCAGTTACCGTGTGACAAATTCACCCCTCCACTTT. This codes for CASSYRVTNSPLHF.

The chain links TRBV7-6 to TRBJ2-7, with 12 bases identical to TRBD2. Germline values: CDR1 SGHVS, CDR2 FNYEAQ. The CDR3 spans 17 residues. The ends lost 5 bases at V and 2 bases at J; junction bases unmatched: 10. The CDR3 is CASSPIPGLAGPYEQYF. The CDR3 nucleotides read TGTGCCAGCAGCCCTATACCCGGACTAGCGGGGCCCTACGAGCAGTACTTC.

The chain recombines TRBV29-1 with TRBJ2-2; D is ambiguous. V dropped 2 bases and J dropped 4 bases, with 5 bases sitting between them. Germline V gene lookup returns CDR1 SQVTM and CDR2 ANQGSEA. The CDR3 covers 12 residues. The CDR3 is CSVEFLTGELFF. The CDR3 DNA reads as TGCAGCGTTGAATTCCTCACCGGGGAGCTGTTTTTT.

The chain is built from TRBV7-9 and TRBJ2-1; 16 nucleotides align to TRBD2. The germline gives CDR1 SEHNR, CDR2 FQNEAQ (reference sequence). Trimming cost V 5 bases and J 2 bases; bases outside gene matches: 6. This CDR3 spans 18 amino acids. The CDR3 DNA sequence: TGTGCCAGCAGCCCCGGGACTAGCGGGGGGGCCACCTACAATGAGCAGTTCTTC. Amino acids: CASSPGTSGGATYNEQFF. Using reference TRBV7-9 and TRBJ2-1 for the parts outside the CDR3, the full variable domain is DTGVSQNPRHKITKRGQNVTFRCDPISEHNRLYWYRQTLGQGPEFLTYFQNEAQLEKSRLLSDRFSAERPKGSFSTLEIQRTEQGDSAMYLCASSPGTSGGATYNEQFFGPGTRLTVL.

The V call is TRBV20-1, the J call TRBJ2-3, with a possible D match to TRBD2 (7 bases). The germline gives CDR1 DFQATT, CDR2 SNEGSKA (reference sequence). The CDR3 covers 11 residues. As DNA, the CDR3 is TGCAGAGGGGGGGGATCAGATACGCAGTATTTT. It codes for CRGGGSDTQYF.

This rearrangement joins TRBV5-4 to TRBJ2-7; 8 bases align to TRBD1. V lost 0 bases to trimming and J lost 2 bases; unmatched junction nucleotides: 4. Per germline, CDR1 SGHNT and CDR2 YYREEE (reference sequence). The CDR3 has 15 amino acids. The CDR3 DNA sequence: TGTGCCAGCAGCTTGGGAGGGGGACAGGCCTACGAGCAGTACGTC. Protein: CASSLGGGQAYEQYV.

The rearrangement links TRBV9 to TRBJ1-3; D may be TRBD1 (5 bases). V was clipped by 3 bases and J by 0 bases, with 10 bases between them. The CDR3 contains 15 residues. Germline V lookup: CDR1 SGDLS, CDR2 YYNGEE. CDR3 protein: CASSADSYSGNTIYF. The CDR3 DNA reads TGTGCCAGCAGCGCAGACAGTTACTCTGGAAACACCATATATTTT. The full variable domain, completed using reference TRBV9 and TRBJ1-3, is DSGVTQTPKHLITATGQRVTLRCSPRSGDLSVYWYQQSLDQGLQFLIQYYNGEERAKGNILERFSAQQFPDLHSELNLSSLELGDSALYFCASSADSYSGNTIYFGEGSWLTVV.

The chain uses TRBV7-6 and TRBJ2-7; D remains ambiguous. Germline V gene data show CDR1 as SGHVS and CDR2 as FNYEAQ. CDR3 size: 13 residues. V was cut by 3 bases and J by 3 bases, with 9 bases left in between. In DNA form, the CDR3 reads TGTGCCAGCAGCTTCTCAGATCTCTACGAGCAGTACTTC. Residues: CASSFSDLYEQYF. The full variable domain, its missing parts supplied by reference TRBV7-6 and TRBJ2-7, is GAGVSQSPRYKVTKRGQDVALRCDPISGHVSLYWYRQALGQGPEFLTYFNYEAQQDKSGLPNDRFSAERPEGSISTLTIQRTEQRDSAMYRCASSFSDLYEQYFGPGTRLTVT.

The chain is built from TRBV2 and TRBJ2-7, with TRBD1 identical over 12 bases. The germline gives CDR1 SNHLY, CDR2 FYNNEI. Trimming cost V 6 bases and J 0 bases; bases outside gene matches: 9. The CDR3 loop spans 17 amino acids. The CDR3 here is CASRAGTGGLPSYEQYF. CDR3 DNA: TGTGCCAGCAGAGCCGGGACAGGGGGCCTACCCTCCTACGAGCAGTACTTC.

The genes are TRBV7-6 and TRBJ2-2, with a tentative D call TRBD2 (5 bases). CDR3 length equals 19 residues. Germline V CDR1 and CDR2: SGHVS, FNYEAQ. Trimming removed 1 base from V and 6 bases from J, with 24 bases in between. The chain's CDR3 is CASSLGLRRASSSPGELFF. In nucleotides, the CDR3 is TGTGCCAGCAGCTTAGGACTAAGAAGGGCTAGTAGTTCTCCCGGGGAGCTGTTTTTT.

This chain uses TRBV18 with TRBJ1-5; TRBD1 matches at 10 bases. The ends lost 4 bases at V and 6 bases at J; junction bases unmatched: 9. Germline lookup yields CDR1 KGHSH and CDR2 LQKENI. CDR3 length: 16 residues. For the CDR3, the DNA is TGTGCCAGCTCACTTCTCGACAGGGGGCTTGGTCAGCCCCAGCATTTT. It specifies CASSLLDRGLGQPQHF. Based on the CDR3 plus reference TRBV18 and TRBJ1-5, the full variable domain is NAGVMQNPRHLVRRRGQEARLRCSPMKGHSHVYWYRQLPEEGLKFMVYLQKENIIDESGMPKERFSAEFPKEGPSILRIQQVVRGDSAAYFCASSLLDRGLGQPQHFGDGTRLSIL.

As regards this clone: A junction end diverges from the germline sequence, so it may reflect a read error. The rearrangement links TRBV7-9 to TRBJ1-1; tentatively, D is TRBD1 (5 bases). From germline, CDR1 is SEHNR and CDR2 FQNEAQ (reference sequence). This CDR3 region has 8 residues. The DNA for the CDR3 is TGTGCCAGCAGCTCGACAGTATTT. Its protein product is CASSSTVF.

CDR3 protein: CASSFQLNTEAFF. The CDR3 DNA reads TGTGCCAGCAGCTTCCAGTTGAACACTGAAGCTTTCTTT. The V gene is TRBV7-2, the J gene TRBJ1-1; D is uncertain. The CDR3 length is 13 residues. CDR1 is SGHTA and CDR2 is FQGNSA in the germline V gene. V shed 3 bases and J shed 0 bases, with 5 bases lying between them.

On this clone itself: It is unclear where the CDR3 begins or ends on the DNA, so no DNA is shown, and the CDR3 is as TCRdb lists it. The V and J genes are TRBV12-2 and TRBJ1-1; no DNA check was done on the table's D call, TRBD1. TRBV12-2 is assigned pseudogene status. The CDR3 spans 16 amino acids, including both terminal residues. This CDR3 is CASRLVGRGASSEAFF.

The chain carries TRBV28 and TRBJ1-6, with D hard to call. CDR3 length: 17 amino acids. V was clipped by 2 bases and J by 0 bases, with 11 bases between them. The germline CDR1 and CDR2 sequences are MDHEN and SYDVKM. This CDR3 reads CASSLDGRSSYNSPLHF. CDR3 sequence (DNA): TGTGCCAGCAGTTTAGATGGCAGAAGCTCCTATAATTCACCCCTCCACTTT.

V is TRBV6-5 and J is TRBJ1-3; 9 bases are a match to TRBD1. Unmatched junction bases numbered 5, after V lost 6 bases and J lost 2 bases. In germline, CDR1 is MNHEY, CDR2 SVGAGI. The CDR3 sequence is 15 residues long. The CDR3 here is CASRPGTGTGNTIYF. The CDR3 DNA is TGTGCCAGCAGGCCCGGGACAGGGACTGGAAACACCATATATTTT.